The TCR beta chain under discussion was sequenced for a study of T cell responses to AZD1222 COVID-19 vaccine. With 6 bases removed from V and 7 bases from J, the gap between germline ends came to 10 bases. The germline V gene encodes CDR1 MDHEN and CDR2 SYDVKM. The CDR3 is 12 amino acids. Generated by immunoSEQ multiplex PCR, the TCRdb table keeps only in-frame clones and is missing some. The table includes 250,000 to 300,000 clones, about 94% detected once. A word on this clone: Its antigen is not identified.

General study findings and limits: Spike regions recognized by vaccine-associated CD4 TCRs spanned the protein, led by 160-218 and 743-854. Rises in breadth and depth of Spike-specific TCRs came after two AZD1222 doses.

The receptor comes from an adult who received the AZD1222 COVID-19 vaccine. Source: peripheral blood, taken 28 days after the second AZD1222 dose. The chain joins TRBV28 to TRBJ1-5; no definite D call. CDR3 in DNA: TGTGCCAGCAGAGCGGGTAGCCAGCCCCAGCATTTT. Protein sequence: CASRAGSQPQHF. The full variable domain, completed using reference TRBV28 and TRBJ1-5, is DVKVTQSSRYLVKRTGEKVFLECVQDMDHENMFWYRQDPGLGLRLIYFSYDVKMKEKGDIPEGYSVSREKKERFSLILESASTNQTSMYLCASRAGSQPQHFGDGTRLSIL.